This T cell receptor beta chain is drawn from a study of shared clonotypes between healthy human individuals. Donors had no recently reported acute infections or vaccinations and were HIV-negative. Trimming removed 5 bases from V and 4 bases from J, with 14 bases in between. This CDR3 comprises 14 residues. In germline, CDR1 is MGHRA, CDR2 YSYEKL. Sequencing was performed with immunoSEQ multiplex PCR; in TCRdb, only in-frame clones are kept and a portion is missing. In the table there are 550,000 to 600,000 clones, around 80% of which are singletons. The sequence was collected from a woman in her thirties or forties in good health. Some clones in this sample may be carry-over from other donors' samples. The sequenced sample was PBMCs. The V and J genes are TRBV4-1 and TRBJ1-1; the D is unclear. The CDR3 loop is CASSGPLLGTEAFF. The CDR3 nucleotides read TGCGCCAGCAGCGGGCCCCTTCTGGGCACTGAAGCTTTCTTT.